This T cell receptor beta chain was recorded in a study of CD4 T cells in relation to SARS-CoV-2 and coronaviruses. CD4+ T cells from unexposed donors were obtained before the COVID-19 pandemic (2011-2018). Isolation of CD4+ T cells took place after about eleven days in culture. As regards this clone: The antigen is unknown.

Sequencing was performed with immunoSEQ multiplex PCR; in TCRdb, only in-frame clones are kept and a portion is missing. The table records fewer than 25,000 clones, roughly 70% of them present only once. Germline CDR1 SGHRS, CDR2 YFSETQ. The CDR3 extends over 15 amino acids. The ends were cut back, 4 bases at V and 1 base at J, with 12 bases in the middle. The sequence derives from a human donor in good health. Source material: CD4+ T cells from PBMCs, cultured in vitro. The chain is built from TRBV5-1 and TRBJ1-5; possible D gene TRBD1, 6 bases. The CDR3 protein is CASSQSGDSNQPQHF. DNA for the CDR3: TGCGCCAGCAGCCAATCAGGGGACAGCAATCAGCCCCAGCATTTT.